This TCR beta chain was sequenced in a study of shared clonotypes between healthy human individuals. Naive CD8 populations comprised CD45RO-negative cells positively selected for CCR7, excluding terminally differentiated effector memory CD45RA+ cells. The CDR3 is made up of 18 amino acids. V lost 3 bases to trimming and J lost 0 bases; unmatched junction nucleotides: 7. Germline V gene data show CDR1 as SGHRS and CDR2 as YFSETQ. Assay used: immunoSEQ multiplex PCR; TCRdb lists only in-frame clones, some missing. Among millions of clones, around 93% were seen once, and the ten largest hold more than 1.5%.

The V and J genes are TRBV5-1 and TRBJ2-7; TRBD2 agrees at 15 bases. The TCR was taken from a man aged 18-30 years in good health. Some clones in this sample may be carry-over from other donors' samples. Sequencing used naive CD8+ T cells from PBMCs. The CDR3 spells CASSSGLAGGPSSYEQYF. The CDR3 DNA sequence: TGCGCCAGCAGCTCTGGACTAGCGGGAGGGCCCTCCTCCTACGAGCAGTACTTC.